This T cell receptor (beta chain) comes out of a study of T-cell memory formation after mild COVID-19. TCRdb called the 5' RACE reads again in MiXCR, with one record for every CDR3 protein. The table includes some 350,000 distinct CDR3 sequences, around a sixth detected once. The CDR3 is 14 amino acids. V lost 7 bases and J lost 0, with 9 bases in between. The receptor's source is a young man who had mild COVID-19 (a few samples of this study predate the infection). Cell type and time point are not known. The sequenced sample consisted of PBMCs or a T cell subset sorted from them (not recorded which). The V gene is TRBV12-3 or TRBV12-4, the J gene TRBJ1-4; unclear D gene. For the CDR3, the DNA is TGTGCCAGCACGTCGATTGCAACTAATGAAAAACTGTTTTTT. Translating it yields CASTSIATNEKLFF.